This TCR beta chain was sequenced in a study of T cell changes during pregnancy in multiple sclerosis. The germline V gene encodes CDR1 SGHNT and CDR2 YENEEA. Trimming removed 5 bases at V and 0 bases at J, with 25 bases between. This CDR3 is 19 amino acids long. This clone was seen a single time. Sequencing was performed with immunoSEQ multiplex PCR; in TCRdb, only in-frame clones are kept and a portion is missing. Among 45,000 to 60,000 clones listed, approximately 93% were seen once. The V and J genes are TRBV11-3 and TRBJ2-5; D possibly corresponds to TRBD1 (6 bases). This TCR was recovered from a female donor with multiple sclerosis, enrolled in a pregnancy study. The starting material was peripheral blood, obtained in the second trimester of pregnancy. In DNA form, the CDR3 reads TGTGCCAGCAGCGCATCCCCCCCCGGGACAAACGAGTACCAAGAGACCCAGTACTTC. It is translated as CASSASPPGTNEYQETQYF.